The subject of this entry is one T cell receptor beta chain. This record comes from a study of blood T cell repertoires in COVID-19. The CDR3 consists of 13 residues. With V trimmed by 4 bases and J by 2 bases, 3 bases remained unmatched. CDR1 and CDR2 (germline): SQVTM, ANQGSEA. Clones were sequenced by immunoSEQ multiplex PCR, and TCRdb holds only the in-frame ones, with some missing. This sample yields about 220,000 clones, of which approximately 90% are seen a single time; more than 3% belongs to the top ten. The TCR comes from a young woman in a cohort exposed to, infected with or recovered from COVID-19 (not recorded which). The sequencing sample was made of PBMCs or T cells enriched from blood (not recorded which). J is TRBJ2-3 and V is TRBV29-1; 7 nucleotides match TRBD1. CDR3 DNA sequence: TGCAGCGTTGGGGACAGAATCACAGATACGCAGTATTTT. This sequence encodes CSVGDRITDTQYF.